Shown below are 21 T cell receptor beta chains from a single sample sequenced in a study of blood T cell dynamics during melanoma immunotherapy (dated by TCRdb to 2020 to 2021). Library creation used the immunoSEQ multiplex PCR assay. TCRdb limited this immuneACCESS table to in-frame rearrangements with V and J called. A share of clones is missing; checked studies link under half to unresolved V genes, and the rest is unexplained. In this sample the table shows 4,500 to 7,000 clones, nearly 90% of which occur a single time. The ten largest clones capture around 3% of the sample. The time point label, as the study defines it: pre-treatment baseline. The sample in question was blood, obtained from a patient treated with checkpoint blockade. These receptors originate from a human donor with melanoma.

V is TRBV18 and J is TRBJ1-1; no reliable D call. Germline lookup yields CDR1 KGHSH and CDR2 LQKENI. The CDR3 loop spans 14 amino acids. Trimming cost V 1 base and J 5 bases, with 11 bases left between them. CDR3 DNA sequence: TGTGCCAGCTCACCACGAGGACCGTCGACTGAAGCTTTCTTT. Protein sequence: CASSPRGPSTEAFF.

The chain links TRBV11-2 to TRBJ2-3; unclear D gene. This CDR3 has 15 residues. Trimming took 0 bases from V and 1 from J, leaving 8 bases between them. The V gene's germline CDR1 is SGHAT and CDR2 FQNNGV. The CDR3 sequence: CASSLDLIGTDTQYF. For the CDR3, the DNA is TGTGCCAGCAGCTTAGATCTCATAGGCACAGATACGCAGTATTTT.

This chain links TRBV9 with TRBJ2-3; 9 bases fit TRBD2. The trim removed 3 bases at V and 7 bases at J, leaving 15 bases unmatched. The CDR3 consists of 17 residues. The germline V gene encodes CDR1 SGDLS and CDR2 YYNGEE. The CDR3 loop is CASSARVDSGRSNTQYF. The CDR3 DNA reads TGTGCCAGCAGCGCCCGAGTTGACAGCGGGAGGTCAAATACGCAGTATTTT.

This rearrangement joins TRBV2 to TRBJ1-3; D gene unclear. With 3 bases removed from V and 4 bases from J, the gap between germline ends came to 10 bases. This CDR3 has 14 amino acids. Per germline, CDR1 SNHLY and CDR2 FYNNEI. CDR3 nucleotide sequence: TGTGCCAGCAGTGATCAGGCCGGCGGAAACACCATATATTTT. This codes for CASSDQAGGNTIYF. The variable domain in full, completed from reference TRBV2 and TRBJ1-3, reads EPEVTQTPSHQVTQMGQEVILRCVPISNHLYFYWYRQILGQKVEFLVSFYNNEISEKSEIFDDQFSVERPDGSNFTLKIRSTKLEDSAMYFCASSDQAGGNTIYFGEGSWLTVV.

The chain employs TRBV7-6 and TRBJ2-3, with TRBD2 matching 8 bases. This CDR3 comprises 18 residues. Germline assignment: CDR1 SGHVS and CDR2 FNYEAQ. After removal of 0 bases from V and 4 bases from J, the junction contained 12 bases not matched to a gene. In DNA form, the CDR3 reads TGTGCCAGCAGCTTAGCGACAGCTAGCGGGTCCCGACCAGATACGCAGTATTTT. It translates to CASSLATASGSRPDTQYF.

As DNA, the CDR3 is TGTGCCAGCAGCAGGACAGGGATTAATAATGAAAAACTGTTTTTT. Translating gives CASSRTGINNEKLFF. This chain connects TRBV6-5 to TRBJ1-4; 8 bases are shared with TRBD1. The CDR3 is made up of 15 amino acids. Losses at the gene ends were 6 bases for V and 4 bases for J; bases not matched to a gene: 7. CDR1 and CDR2 (germline): MNHEY, SVGAGI.

This sequence joins TRBV18 and TRBJ1-2; D remains ambiguous. V gave up 1 base and J gave up 6 bases, with 12 bases separating them. The CDR3 has 14 amino acids. CDR1 is KGHSH and CDR2 is LQKENI in the germline V gene. CDR3 region: CASSPLKGLDGYTF. In nucleotides, the CDR3 is TGTGCCAGCTCACCACTGAAGGGTCTCGATGGCTACACCTTC.

The rearrangement joins TRBV7-3 to TRBJ1-1; D remains ambiguous. V gave up 5 bases and J gave up 5 bases, with 18 bases separating them. The CDR3 length is 15 residues. Germline V CDR1 and CDR2: SGHTA, FQGTGA. CDR3 amino acids: CASSPRVGMGTEAFF. In DNA form, the CDR3 reads TGTGCCAGCAGCCCTCGGGTGGGGATGGGAACTGAAGCTTTCTTT.

CDR3 nucleotide sequence: TGCGCCAGCAGCTTGAAAACAGGGGGCCCCAATGAGCAGTTCTTC. This gives the protein CASSLKTGGPNEQFF. This sequence joins TRBV5-1 and TRBJ2-1, with 9 positions matching TRBD1. The CDR3 consists of 15 residues. Germline-derived CDR1 and CDR2 are SGHRS and YFSETQ. The trim removed 1 base at V and 6 bases at J, leaving 5 bases unmatched. Using reference TRBV5-1 and TRBJ2-1 for the parts outside the CDR3, the full variable domain is KAGVTQTPRYLIKTRGQQVTLSCSPISGHRSVSWYQQTPGQGLQFLFEYFSETQRNKGNFPGRFSGRQFSNSRSEMNVSTLELGDSALYLCASSLKTGGPNEQFFGPGTRLTVL.

The chain recombines TRBV29-1 with TRBJ2-2; TRBD1 agrees at 8 bases. Per germline, CDR1 SQVTM and CDR2 ANQGSEA. The length of the CDR3 is 13 residues. The V gene end was trimmed by 7 bases and the J gene end by 6 bases; junction bases not matched to a gene: 7. The CDR3 is CSADRGEAGELFF. Here the CDR3 DNA reads TGCAGCGCAGACAGGGGAGAAGCCGGGGAGCTGTTTTTT.

The chain carries TRBV18 and TRBJ2-3; 7 bases align to TRBD2. In germline, CDR1 is KGHSH, CDR2 LQKENI. Losses at the gene ends were 3 bases for V and 1 base for J; bases not matched to a gene: 10. The CDR3 has 17 amino acids. The CDR3 DNA reads as TGTGCCAGCTCACCTCAGGGACGGGAGGTGCGCACAGATACGCAGTATTTT. The encoded protein is CASSPQGREVRTDTQYF.

The V gene is TRBV5-1, the J gene TRBJ2-5; no clear D gene. Judging by the DNA end, TRBJ2-7 fits better; the J call may be wrong. Germline V gives CDR1 SGHRS, CDR2 YFSETQ. The CDR3 consists of 14 residues. This chain's CDR3 is CASSLQVPTYEQYF. DNA of the CDR3: TGCGCCAGCAGCTTGCAGGTACCAACCTACGAGCAGTACTTC.

This sequence joins TRBV5-1 and TRBJ2-3; TRBD2 matches 7 bases. J gave up 2 bases and V 0 bases, and 9 bases lay outside the gene matches. CDR1 is SGHRS, CDR2 YFSETQ, per germline. This CDR3 is built from 17 residues. CDR3 sequence: CASSLGGEGPFTDTQYF. For the CDR3, the DNA is TGCGCCAGCAGCTTGGGGGGGGAGGGCCCTTTCACAGATACGCAGTATTTT. Full variable domain (remainder filled in from reference TRBV5-1 and TRBJ2-3): KAGVTQTPRYLIKTRGQQVTLSCSPISGHRSVSWYQQTPGQGLQFLFEYFSETQRNKGNFPGRFSGRQFSNSRSEMNVSTLELGDSALYLCASSLGGEGPFTDTQYFGPGTRLTVL.

V and J are TRBV5-1 and TRBJ2-7; D is possibly TRBD1 or TRBD2 (5 bases each). Germline V lookup: CDR1 SGHRS, CDR2 YFSETQ. CDR3 size: 14 residues. V gave up 4 bases and J gave up 0 bases, with 11 bases separating them. CDR3 sequence (DNA): TGCGCCAGCAGCCGGGACGCCAGCTCCTACGAGCAGTACTTC. Encoded protein: CASSRDASSYEQYF.

The V gene is TRBV10-3, the J gene TRBJ1-4; no definite D call. CDR3 length: 16 residues. The V and J ends lost 3 bases and 4 bases respectively, with 15 bases between them. In germline, CDR1 is ENHRY, CDR2 SYGVKD. The CDR3 spells CAISDSSPPFNEKLFF. CDR3 nucleotides: TGTGCCATCAGTGATTCGTCGCCACCCTTTAATGAAAAACTGTTTTTT.

This clone was seen a single time. The chain couples TRBV6-5 to TRBJ2-1; 8 bases fit TRBD1. This CDR3 is 13 amino acids long. Unmatched junction bases numbered 6, after V lost 5 bases and J lost 9 bases. Germline CDR1 and CDR2: MNHEY and SVGAGI. CDR3 protein: CASSDGQGPEQFF. In nucleotides, the CDR3 is TGTGCCAGCAGTGACGGACAGGGCCCTGAGCAGTTCTTC.

This clone was found a few times. The chain employs TRBV6-5 and TRBJ1-5, with 8 bases identical to TRBD1. CDR1 and CDR2 from the germline V gene are MNHEY and SVGAGI. V trimming: 6 bases; J trimming: 11 bases; junction bases outside the gene matches: 9. CDR3 size: 13 residues. The DNA of the CDR3 is TGTGCCAGCAGCCAGAGCACAGGGGGGGCCCAGCATTTT. Its translation: CASSQSTGGAQHF.

The chain has TRBV5-6 and TRBJ2-1, with 7 bases aligning to TRBD2. This CDR3 spans 15 amino acids. The ends lost 7 bases at V and 6 bases at J; junction bases unmatched: 13. Germline V gene lookup returns CDR1 SGHDT and CDR2 YYEEEE. The CDR3: CASGAWGGLGNEQFF. The DNA of the CDR3 is TGTGCCAGCGGCGCCTGGGGGGGTTTGGGCAATGAGCAGTTCTTC. Variable domain in full (rest from reference TRBV5-6 and TRBJ2-1): DAGVTQSPTHLIKTRGQQVTLRCSPKSGHDTVSWYQQALGQGPQFIFQYYEEEERQRGNFPDRFSGHQFPNYSSELNVNALLLGDSALYLCASGAWGGLGNEQFFGPGTRLTVL.

J is TRBJ1-5 and V is TRBV7-2, with 8 bases fitting TRBD1. Trimming at V came to 5 bases and at J to 2 bases, leaving 2 bases not matched to a gene. The length of the CDR3 is 14 residues. The germline CDR1 and CDR2 sequences are SGHTA and FQGNSA. The CDR3 nucleotides are TGTGCCAGCAGCCCGACAGGGGGCAATCAGCCCCAGCATTTT. Translated: CASSPTGGNQPQHF.

This chain uses TRBV7-8 with TRBJ1-5; 9 bases are shared with TRBD1. V lost 4 bases, J lost 4 bases, and 11 bases stayed unmatched. CDR1 and CDR2 (germline): SGHVS, FQNEAQ. The CDR3 spans 17 residues. The DNA of the CDR3 is TGTGCCAGCAGCTCGCGGGACAGGGTAGGAGGGAATCAGCCCCAGCATTTT. Translated, it gives CASSSRDRVGGNQPQHF.

The rearrangement joins TRBV28 to TRBJ2-7; D is uncertain. V was clipped by 3 bases and J by 4 bases, with 7 bases between them. This CDR3 contains 12 residues. The germline gives CDR1 MDHEN, CDR2 SYDVKM. This CDR3 is CASSFFGYEQYF. For the CDR3, the DNA is TGTGCCAGCAGTTTCTTCGGGTACGAGCAGTACTTC.